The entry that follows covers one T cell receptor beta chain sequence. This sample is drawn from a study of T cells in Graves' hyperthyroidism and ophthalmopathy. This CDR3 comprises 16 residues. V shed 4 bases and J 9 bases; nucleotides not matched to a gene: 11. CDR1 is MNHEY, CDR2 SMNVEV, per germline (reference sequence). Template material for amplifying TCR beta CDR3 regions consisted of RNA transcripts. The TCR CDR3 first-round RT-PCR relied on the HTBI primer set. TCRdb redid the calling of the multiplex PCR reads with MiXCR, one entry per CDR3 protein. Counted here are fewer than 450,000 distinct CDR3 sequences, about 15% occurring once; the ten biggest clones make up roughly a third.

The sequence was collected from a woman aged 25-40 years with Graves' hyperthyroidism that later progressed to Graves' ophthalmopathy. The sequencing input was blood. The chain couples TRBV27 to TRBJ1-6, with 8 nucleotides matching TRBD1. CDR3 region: CASSSERQGSGSPLHF. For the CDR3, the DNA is TGTGCCAGCAGTTCCGAGAGACAGGGGAGTGGTTCACCCCTCCACTTT.